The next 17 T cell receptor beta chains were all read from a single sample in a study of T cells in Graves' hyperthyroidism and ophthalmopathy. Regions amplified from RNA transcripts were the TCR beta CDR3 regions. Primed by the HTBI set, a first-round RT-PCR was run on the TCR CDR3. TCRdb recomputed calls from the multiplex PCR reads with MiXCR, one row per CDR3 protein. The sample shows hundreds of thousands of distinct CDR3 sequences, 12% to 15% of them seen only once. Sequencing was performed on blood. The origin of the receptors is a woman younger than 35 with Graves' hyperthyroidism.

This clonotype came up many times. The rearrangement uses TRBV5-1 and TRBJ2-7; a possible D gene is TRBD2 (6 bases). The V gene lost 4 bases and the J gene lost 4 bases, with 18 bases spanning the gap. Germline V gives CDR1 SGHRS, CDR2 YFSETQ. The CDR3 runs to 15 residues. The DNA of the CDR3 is TGCGCCAGCAGCCCCGGAGGGGTCGACCCGTACGAGCAGTACTTC. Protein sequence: CASSPGGVDPYEQYF.

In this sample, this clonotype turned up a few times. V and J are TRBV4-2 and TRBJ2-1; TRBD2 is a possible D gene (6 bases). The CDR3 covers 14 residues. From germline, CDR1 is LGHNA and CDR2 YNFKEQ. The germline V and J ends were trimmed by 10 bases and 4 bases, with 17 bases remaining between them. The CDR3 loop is CANPCASAYNEQFF. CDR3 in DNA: TGTGCCAACCCTTGCGCTAGCGCTTACAATGAGCAGTTCTTC.

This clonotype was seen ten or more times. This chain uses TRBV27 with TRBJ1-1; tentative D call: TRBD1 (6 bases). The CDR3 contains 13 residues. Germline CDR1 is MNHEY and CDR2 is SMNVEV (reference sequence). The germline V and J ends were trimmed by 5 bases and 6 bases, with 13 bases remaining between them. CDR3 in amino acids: CASSPLGTPEAFF. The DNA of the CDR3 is TGTGCCAGCAGTCCGCTAGGGACACCTGAAGCTTTCTTT.

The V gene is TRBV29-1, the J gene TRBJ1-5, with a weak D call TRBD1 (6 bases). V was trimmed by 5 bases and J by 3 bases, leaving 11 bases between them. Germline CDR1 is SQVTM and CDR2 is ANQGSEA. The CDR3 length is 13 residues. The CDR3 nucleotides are TGCAGCGTTCCAGGGGCTCCCAATCAGCCCCAGCATTTT. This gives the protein CSVPGAPNQPQHF.

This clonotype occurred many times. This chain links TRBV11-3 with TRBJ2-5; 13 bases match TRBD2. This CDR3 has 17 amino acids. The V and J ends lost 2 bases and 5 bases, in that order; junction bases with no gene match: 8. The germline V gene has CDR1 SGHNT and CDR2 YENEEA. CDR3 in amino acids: CASSLRGLAGVWETQYF. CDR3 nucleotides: TGTGCCAGCAGCTTACGCGGACTAGCGGGAGTGTGGGAGACCCAGTACTTC.

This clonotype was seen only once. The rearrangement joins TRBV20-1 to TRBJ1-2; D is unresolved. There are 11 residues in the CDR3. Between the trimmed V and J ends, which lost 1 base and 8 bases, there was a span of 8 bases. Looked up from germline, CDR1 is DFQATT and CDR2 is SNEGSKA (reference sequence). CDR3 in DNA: TGCAGTGCTAGAGTGGATCCGGGCTACACCTTC. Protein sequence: CSARVDPGYTF.

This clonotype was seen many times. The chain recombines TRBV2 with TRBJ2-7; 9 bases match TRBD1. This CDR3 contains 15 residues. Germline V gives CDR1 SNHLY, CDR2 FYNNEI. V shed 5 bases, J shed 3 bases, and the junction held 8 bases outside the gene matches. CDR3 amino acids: CASSSPGQGLYEQYF. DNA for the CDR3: TGTGCCAGCAGTTCGCCGGGACAGGGTCTCTACGAGCAGTACTTC.

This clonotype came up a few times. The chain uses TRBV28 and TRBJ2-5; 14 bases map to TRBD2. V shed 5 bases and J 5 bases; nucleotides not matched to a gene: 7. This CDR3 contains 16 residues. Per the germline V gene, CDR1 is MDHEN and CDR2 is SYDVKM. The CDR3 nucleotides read TGTGCCAGCAGTGGAGGGACTAGCGGGAGTCGTGAGACCCAGTACTTC. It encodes CASSGGTSGSRETQYF.

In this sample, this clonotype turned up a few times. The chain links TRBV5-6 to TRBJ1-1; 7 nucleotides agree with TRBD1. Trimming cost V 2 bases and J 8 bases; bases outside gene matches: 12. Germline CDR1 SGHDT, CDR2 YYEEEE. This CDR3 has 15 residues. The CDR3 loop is CASSLPTGTAGEAFF. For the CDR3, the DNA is TGTGCCAGCAGCTTACCTACGGGGACAGCGGGCGAAGCTTTCTTT.

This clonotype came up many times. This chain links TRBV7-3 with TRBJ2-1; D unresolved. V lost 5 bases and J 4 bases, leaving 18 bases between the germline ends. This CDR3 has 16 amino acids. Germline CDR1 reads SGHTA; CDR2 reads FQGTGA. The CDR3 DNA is TGTGCCAGCAGCCCTACCCCCAGTCTAGTGTACAATGAGCAGTTCTTC. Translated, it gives CASSPTPSLVYNEQFF. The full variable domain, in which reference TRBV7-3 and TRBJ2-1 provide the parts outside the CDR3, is GAGVSQTPSNKVTEKGKYVELRCDPISGHTALYWYRQSLGQGPEFLIYFQGTGAADDSGLPNDRFFAVRPEGSVSTLKIQRTERGDSAVYLCASSPTPSLVYNEQFFGPGTRLTVL.

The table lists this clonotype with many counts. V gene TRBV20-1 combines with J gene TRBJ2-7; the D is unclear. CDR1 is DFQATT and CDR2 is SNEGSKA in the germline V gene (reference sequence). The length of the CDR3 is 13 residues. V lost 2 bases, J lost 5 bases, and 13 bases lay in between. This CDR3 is CSARSRGVHEQYF. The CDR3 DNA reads TGCAGTGCTAGAAGTAGAGGCGTTCACGAGCAGTACTTC.

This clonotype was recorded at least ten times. CDR3: CASTPGGGFYNEQFF. DNA of the CDR3: TGTGCCAGCACCCCAGGAGGTGGGTTCTACAATGAGCAGTTCTTC. This sequence joins TRBV11-2 and TRBJ2-1; D is possibly TRBD2 (5 bases). Germline V gene data show CDR1 as SGHAT and CDR2 as FQNNGV. Trimming removed 7 bases at V and 3 bases at J, with 16 bases between. CDR3 length equals 15 residues.

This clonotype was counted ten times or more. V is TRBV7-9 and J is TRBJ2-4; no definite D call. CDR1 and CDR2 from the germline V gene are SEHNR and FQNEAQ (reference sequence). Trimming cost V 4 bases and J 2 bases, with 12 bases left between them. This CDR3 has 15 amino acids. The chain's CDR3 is CASSYGPVPKNIQYF. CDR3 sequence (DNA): TGTGCCAGCAGCTACGGACCTGTACCCAAAAACATTCAGTACTTC.

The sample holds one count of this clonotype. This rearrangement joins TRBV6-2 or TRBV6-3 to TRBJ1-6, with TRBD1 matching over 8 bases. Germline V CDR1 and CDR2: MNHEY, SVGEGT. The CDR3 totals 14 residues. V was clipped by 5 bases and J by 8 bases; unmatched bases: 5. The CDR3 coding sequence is TGTGCCAGCAGTCAGGGGGCTATTTATTCACCCCTCCACTTT. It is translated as CASSQGAIYSPLHF.

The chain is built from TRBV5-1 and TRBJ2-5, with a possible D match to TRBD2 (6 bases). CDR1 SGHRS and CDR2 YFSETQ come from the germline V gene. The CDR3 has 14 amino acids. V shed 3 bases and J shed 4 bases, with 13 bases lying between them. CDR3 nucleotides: TGCGCCAGCAGCTCCGGCGGGGATGGAGAGACCCAGTACTTC. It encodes CASSSGGDGETQYF.

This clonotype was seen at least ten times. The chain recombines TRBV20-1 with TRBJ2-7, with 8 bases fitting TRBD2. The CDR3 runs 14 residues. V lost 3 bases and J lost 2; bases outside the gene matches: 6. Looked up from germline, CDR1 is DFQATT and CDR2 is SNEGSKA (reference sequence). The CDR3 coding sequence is TGCAGTGCTAGCCGGGCGGGAGGAGCCTACGAGCAGTACTTC. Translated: CSASRAGGAYEQYF.

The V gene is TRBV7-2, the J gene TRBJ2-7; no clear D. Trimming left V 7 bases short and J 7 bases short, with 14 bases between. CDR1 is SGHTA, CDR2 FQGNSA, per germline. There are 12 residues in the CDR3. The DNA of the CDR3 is TGTGCCAGCAAAGGGCCACTCAAGGAGCAGTACTTC. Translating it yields CASKGPLKEQYF.